This T cell receptor (beta chain) was sequenced during a study of blood T cell repertoires in COVID-19. Study context: Acute and convalescent COVID-19 samples came from the United States, Italy and Spain. Sources were T cells, B-cell-depleted T cells, or PBMCs; the material itself was cDNA or gDNA.

Germline V CDR1 and CDR2: KGHSH, LQKENI. V dropped 3 bases and J dropped 3; count of bases not matched to a gene: 5. The CDR3 extends over 14 amino acids. Original methodology: The authors estimated nucleated cell counts from reference gene primer amplification. Using immunoSEQ multiplex PCR, the repertoire was profiled, and TCRdb retains in-frame clones only, with some absent. From that table come the V and J calls and clone size; the DNA was used to work out D and trimming. The data show some 58,000 clones, approximately 83% seen once. The Seattle site enrolled patients during active infection and followed them longitudinally.

Sequencing was performed on peripheral blood. This receptor was obtained from a man aged 45-65 years with COVID-19, enrolled during active disease. The genes are TRBV18 and TRBJ2-7, with 7 bases fitting TRBD1. The CDR3 coding sequence is TGTGCCAGCTCACCCCGGGACAGCTTCTACGAGCAGTACTTC. Protein sequence: CASSPRDSFYEQYF.